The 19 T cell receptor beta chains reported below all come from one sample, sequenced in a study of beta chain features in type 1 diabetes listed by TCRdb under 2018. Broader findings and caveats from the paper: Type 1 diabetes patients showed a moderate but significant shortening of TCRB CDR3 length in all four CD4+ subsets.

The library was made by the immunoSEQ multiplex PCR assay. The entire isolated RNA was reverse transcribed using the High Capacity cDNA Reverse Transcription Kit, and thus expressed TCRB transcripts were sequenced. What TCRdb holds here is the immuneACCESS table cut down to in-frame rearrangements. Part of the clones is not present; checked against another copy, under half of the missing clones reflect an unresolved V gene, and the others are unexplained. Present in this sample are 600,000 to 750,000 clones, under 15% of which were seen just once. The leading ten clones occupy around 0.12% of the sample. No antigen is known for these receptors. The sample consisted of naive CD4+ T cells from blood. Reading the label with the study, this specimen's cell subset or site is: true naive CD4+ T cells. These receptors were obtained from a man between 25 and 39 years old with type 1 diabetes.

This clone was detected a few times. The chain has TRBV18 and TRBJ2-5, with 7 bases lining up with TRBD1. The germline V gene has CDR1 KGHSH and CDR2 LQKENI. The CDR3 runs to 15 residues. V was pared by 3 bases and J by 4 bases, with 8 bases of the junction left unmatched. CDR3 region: CASSPTGWVRETQYF. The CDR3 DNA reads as TGTGCCAGCTCACCGACAGGGTGGGTTCGAGAGACCCAGTACTTC.

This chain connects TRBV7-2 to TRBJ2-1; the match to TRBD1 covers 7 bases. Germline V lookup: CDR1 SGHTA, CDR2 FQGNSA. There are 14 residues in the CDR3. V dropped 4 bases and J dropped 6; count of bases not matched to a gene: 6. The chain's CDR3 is CASSYSDRVNEQFF. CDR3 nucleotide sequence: TGTGCCAGCAGCTACTCCGACAGGGTCAATGAGCAGTTCTTC.

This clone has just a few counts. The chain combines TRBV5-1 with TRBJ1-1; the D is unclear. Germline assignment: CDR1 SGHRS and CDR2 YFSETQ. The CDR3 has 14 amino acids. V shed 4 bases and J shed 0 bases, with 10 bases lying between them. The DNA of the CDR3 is TGCGCCAGCAGCGGAACTACCATGAACACTGAAGCTTTCTTT. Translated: CASSGTTMNTEAFF. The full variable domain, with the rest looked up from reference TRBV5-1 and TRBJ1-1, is KAGVTQTPRYLIKTRGQQVTLSCSPISGHRSVSWYQQTPGQGLQFLFEYFSETQRNKGNFPGRFSGRQFSNSRSEMNVSTLELGDSALYLCASSGTTMNTEAFFGQGTRLTVV.

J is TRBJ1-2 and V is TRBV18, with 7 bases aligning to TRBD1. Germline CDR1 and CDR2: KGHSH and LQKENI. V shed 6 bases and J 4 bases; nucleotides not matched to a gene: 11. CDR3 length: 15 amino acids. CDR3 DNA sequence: TGTGCCAGCTCTCCTGACAGGGCGGGTGCCTATGGCTACACCTTC. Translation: CASSPDRAGAYGYTF.

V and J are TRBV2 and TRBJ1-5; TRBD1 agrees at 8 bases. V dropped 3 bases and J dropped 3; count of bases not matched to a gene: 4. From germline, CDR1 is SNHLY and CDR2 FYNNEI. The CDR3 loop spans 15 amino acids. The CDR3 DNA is TGTGCCAGCAGTGAGTCGGGACAGGCCAATCAGCCCCAGCATTTT. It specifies CASSESGQANQPQHF.

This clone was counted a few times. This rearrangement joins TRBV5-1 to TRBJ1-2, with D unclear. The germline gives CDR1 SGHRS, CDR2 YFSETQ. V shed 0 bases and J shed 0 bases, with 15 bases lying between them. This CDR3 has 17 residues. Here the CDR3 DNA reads TGCGCCAGCAGCTTGGGCGCGGGATGGGCAGCTAACTATGGCTACACCTTC. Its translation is CASSLGAGWAANYGYTF.

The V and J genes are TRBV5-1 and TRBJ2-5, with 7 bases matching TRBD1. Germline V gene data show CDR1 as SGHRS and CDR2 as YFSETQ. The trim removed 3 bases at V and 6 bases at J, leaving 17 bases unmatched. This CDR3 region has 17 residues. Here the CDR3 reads CASSSTPGTDPGKTQYF. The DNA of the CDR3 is TGCGCCAGCAGCTCTACTCCCGGGACAGATCCGGGGAAGACCCAGTACTTC.

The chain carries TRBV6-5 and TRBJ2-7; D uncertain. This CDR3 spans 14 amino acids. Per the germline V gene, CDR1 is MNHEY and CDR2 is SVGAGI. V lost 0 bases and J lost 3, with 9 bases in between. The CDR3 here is CASSYSGGFYEQYF. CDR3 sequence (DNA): TGTGCCAGCAGTTACTCGGGTGGATTCTACGAGCAGTACTTC.

CDR3 coding DNA: TGTGCCAGCAGCGTAGAAGGGGTGGGAGATACGCAGTATTTT. Translation: CASSVEGVGDTQYF. The chain links TRBV9 to TRBJ2-3; tentatively, D is TRBD1 (5 bases). V was clipped by 0 bases and J by 5 bases, with 10 bases between them. The CDR3 contains 14 residues. The V gene's germline CDR1 is SGDLS and CDR2 YYNGEE.

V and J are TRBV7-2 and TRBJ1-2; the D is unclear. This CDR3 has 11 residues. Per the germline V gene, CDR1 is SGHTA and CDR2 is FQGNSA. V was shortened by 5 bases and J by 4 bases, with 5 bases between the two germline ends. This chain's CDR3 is CASSRPYGYTF. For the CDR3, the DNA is TGTGCCAGCAGCCGACCCTATGGCTACACCTTC.

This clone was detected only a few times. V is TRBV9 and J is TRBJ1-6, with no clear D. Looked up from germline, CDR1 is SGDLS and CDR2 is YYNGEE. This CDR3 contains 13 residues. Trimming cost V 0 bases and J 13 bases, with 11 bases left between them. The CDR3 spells CASSVGEGQPLHF. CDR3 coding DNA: TGTGCCAGCAGCGTAGGGGAGGGCCAGCCCCTCCACTTT.

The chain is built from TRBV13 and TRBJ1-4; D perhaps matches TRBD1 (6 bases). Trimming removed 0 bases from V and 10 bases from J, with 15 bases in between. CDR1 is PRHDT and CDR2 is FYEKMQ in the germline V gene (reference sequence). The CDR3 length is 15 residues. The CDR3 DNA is TGTGCCAGCAGCTTAGGCCGCCAGGGGCCAGGAAAACTGTTTTTT. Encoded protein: CASSLGRQGPGKLFF.

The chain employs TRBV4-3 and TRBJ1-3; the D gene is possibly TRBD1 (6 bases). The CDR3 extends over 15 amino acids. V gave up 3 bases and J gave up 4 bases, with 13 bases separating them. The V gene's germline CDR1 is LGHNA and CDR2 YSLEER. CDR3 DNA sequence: TGCGCCAGCAGCCACGCAGGGGCGTCAGGAAACACCATATATTTT. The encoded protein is CASSHAGASGNTIYF.

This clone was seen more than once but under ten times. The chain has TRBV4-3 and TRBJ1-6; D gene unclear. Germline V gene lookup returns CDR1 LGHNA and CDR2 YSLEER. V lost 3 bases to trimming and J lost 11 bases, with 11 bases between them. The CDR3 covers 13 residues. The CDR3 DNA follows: TGCGCCAGCAGCCACGACACGTGGACACCCCTCCACTTT. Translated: CASSHDTWTPLHF.

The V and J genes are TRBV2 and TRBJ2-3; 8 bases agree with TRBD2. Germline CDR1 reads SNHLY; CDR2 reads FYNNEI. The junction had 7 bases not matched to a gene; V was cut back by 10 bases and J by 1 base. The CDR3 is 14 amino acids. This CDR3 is CATRDGGGTDTQYF. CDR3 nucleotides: TGTGCCACCAGAGACGGGGGGGGCACAGATACGCAGTATTTT.

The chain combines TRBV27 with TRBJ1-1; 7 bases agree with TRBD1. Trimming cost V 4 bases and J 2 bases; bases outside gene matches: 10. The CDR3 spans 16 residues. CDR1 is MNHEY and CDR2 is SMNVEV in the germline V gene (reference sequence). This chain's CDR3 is CASSSRGRRANTEAFF. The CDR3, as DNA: TGTGCCAGCAGTTCCAGGGGGAGAAGAGCTAACACTGAAGCTTTCTTT.

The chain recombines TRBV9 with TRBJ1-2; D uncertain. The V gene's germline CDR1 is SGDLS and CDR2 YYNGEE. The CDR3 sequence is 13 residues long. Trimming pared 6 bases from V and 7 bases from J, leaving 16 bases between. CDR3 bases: TGTGCCAGCACAGGAGGCCGGGTGGGTGGCTACACCTTC. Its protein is CASTGGRVGGYTF.

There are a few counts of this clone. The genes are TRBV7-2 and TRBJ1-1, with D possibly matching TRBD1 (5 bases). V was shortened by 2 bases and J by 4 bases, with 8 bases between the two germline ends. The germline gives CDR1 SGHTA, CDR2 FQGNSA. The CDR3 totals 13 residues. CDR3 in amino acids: CASSLQGVTEAFF. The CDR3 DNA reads TGTGCCAGCAGCTTACAGGGTGTCACTGAAGCTTTCTTT. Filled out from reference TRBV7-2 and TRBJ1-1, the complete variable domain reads GAGVSQSPSNKVTEKGKDVELRCDPISGHTALYWYRQSLGQGLEFLIYFQGNSAPDKSGLPSDRFSAERTGGSVSTLTIQRTQQEDSAVYLCASSLQGVTEAFFGQGTRLTVV.

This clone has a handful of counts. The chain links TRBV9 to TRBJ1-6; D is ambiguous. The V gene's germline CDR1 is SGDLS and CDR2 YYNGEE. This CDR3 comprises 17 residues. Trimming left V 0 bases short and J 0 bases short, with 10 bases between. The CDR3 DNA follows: TGTGCCAGCAGCGTAGAATCGGGCTTCTCCTATAATTCACCCCTCCACTTT. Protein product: CASSVESGFSYNSPLHF.